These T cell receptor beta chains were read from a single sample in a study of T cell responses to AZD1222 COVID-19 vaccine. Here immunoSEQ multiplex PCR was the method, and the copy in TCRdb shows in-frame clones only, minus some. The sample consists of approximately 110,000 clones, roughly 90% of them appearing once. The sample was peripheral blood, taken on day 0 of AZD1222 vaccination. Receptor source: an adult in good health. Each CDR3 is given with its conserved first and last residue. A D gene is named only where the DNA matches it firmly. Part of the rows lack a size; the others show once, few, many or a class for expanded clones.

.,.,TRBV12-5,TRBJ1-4,CASGWGHLTNEKLFF,TGTGCTAGTGGCTGGGGCCACCTAACTAATGAAAAACTGTTTTTT
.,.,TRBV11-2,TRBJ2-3,CASSLRARSTDTQYF,TGTGCCAGCAGCTTAAGGGCGCGTTCAACAGATACGCAGTATTTT
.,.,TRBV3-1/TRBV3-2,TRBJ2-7,CASSQESVYEQYF,TGTGCCAGCAGCCAAGAGTCGGTCTACGAGCAGTACTTC
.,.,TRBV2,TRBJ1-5,CASGQSNQPQHF,TGTGCCAGCGGACAAAGCAATCAGCCCCAGCATTTT
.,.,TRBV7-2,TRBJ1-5,CASSQSNQPQHF,TGTGCCAGCAGCCAAAGCAATCAGCCCCAGCATTTT
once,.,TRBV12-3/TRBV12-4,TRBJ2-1,CASSLASSDERFF,TGTGCCAGCAGTTTAGCCTCTAGCGATGAGCGGTTCTTC
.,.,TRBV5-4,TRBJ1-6,CASSPTTDRSGSPLHF,TGTGCCAGCAGCCCCACGACCGACAGGAGTGGTTCACCCCTCCACTTT
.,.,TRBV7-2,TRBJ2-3,CASSSTGTDTDTQYF,TGTGCCAGCAGCTCAACAGGGACGGACACAGATACGCAGTATTTT
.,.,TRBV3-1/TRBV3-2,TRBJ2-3,CASSPPPQRPSTDTQYF,TGTGCCAGCAGCCCCCCCCCGCAGCGACCTAGCACAGATACGCAGTATTTT
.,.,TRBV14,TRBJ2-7,CASSQAERLPQGKAPYEQYF,TGTGCCAGCAGCCAAGCCGAGAGGCTACCACAGGGAAAGGCCCCCTACGAGCAGTACTTC
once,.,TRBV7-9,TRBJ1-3,CASSPYGNTIYF,TGTGCCAGCAGCCCGTACGGAAACACCATATATTTT
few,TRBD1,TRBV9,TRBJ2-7,CASSVGPDRDYEQYF,TGTGCCAGCAGCGTAGGACCCGACAGGGACTACGAGCAGTACTTC
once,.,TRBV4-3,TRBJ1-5,CASSQDLQSNQPQHF,TGCGCCAGCAGCCAAGATCTACAGAGCAATCAGCCCCAGCATTTT
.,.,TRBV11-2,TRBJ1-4,CASSPLGGREKLFF,TGTGCCAGCAGCCCCCTGGGAGGGCGCGAAAAACTGTTTTTT
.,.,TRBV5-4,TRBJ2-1,CASSLDRTEQFF,TGTGCCAGCAGCTTGGACCGTACTGAGCAGTTCTTC
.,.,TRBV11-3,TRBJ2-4,CASSPGMGKPAKNIQYF,TGTGCCAGCAGCCCCGGAATGGGGAAACCAGCCAAAAACATTCAGTACTTC
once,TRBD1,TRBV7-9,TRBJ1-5,CASSPTGGQPQHF,TGTGCCAGCAGCCCGACAGGGGGACAGCCCCAGCATTTT
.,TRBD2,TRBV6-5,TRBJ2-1,CASSYSRTSGYNEQFF,TGTGCCAGCAGTTACTCTAGGACTAGCGGATACAATGAGCAGTTCTTC
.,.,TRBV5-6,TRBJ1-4,CASSMTRINEKLFF,TGTGCCAGCAGCATGACAAGAATAAATGAAAAACTGTTTTTT
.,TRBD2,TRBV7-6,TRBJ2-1,CASSFSAGDYNEQFF,TGTGCCAGCAGCTTTTCGGCGGGAGACTACAATGAGCAGTTCTTC
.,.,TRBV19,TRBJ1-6,CASSIAVGSPLHF,TGTGCCAGTAGTATAGCGGTGGGATCACCCCTCCACTTT
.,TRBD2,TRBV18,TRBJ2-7,CASSPQRTGTSGYEQYF,TGTGCCAGCTCACCACAGAGGACGGGGACTAGCGGCTACGAGCAGTACTTC
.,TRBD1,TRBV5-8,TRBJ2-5,CASSAGQGLGETQYF,TGTGCCAGCAGCGCGGGACAGGGGTTAGGGGAGACCCAGTACTTC
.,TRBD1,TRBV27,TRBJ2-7,CASSPRTGPGYEQYF,TGTGCCAGCAGCCCAAGGACAGGGCCGGGATACGAGCAGTACTTC
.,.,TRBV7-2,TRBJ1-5,CASSPLGVEPQHF,TGTGCCAGCAGCCCCCTGGGGGTAGAGCCCCAGCATTTT
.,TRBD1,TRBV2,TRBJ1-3,CASRRTGSGNTIYF,TGTGCCAGCAGGAGGACAGGCTCTGGAAACACCATATATTTT
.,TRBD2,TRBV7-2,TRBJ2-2,CASSQKRGAGELFF,TGTGCCAGCAGCCAAAAGCGGGGGGCCGGGGAGCTGTTTTTT
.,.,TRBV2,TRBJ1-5,CASSDGRDQPQHF,TGTGCCAGCAGTGATGGTCGGGATCAGCCCCAGCATTTT
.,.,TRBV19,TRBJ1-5,CASSPRDFYQPQHF,TGTGCCAGTAGTCCCCGGGACTTTTATCAGCCCCAGCATTTT
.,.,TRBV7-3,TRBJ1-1,CASSVLPGNTEAFF,TGTGCCAGCAGCGTTTTGCCAGGGAACACTGAAGCTTTCTTT
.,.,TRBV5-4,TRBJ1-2,CASRGSGDWGYTF,TGTGCCAGTCGTGGTAGCGGGGATTGGGGCTACACCTTC
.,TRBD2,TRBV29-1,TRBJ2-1,CSVEGLAGLSSYNEQFF,TGCAGCGTTGAAGGACTAGCGGGACTGAGCTCCTACAATGAGCAGTTCTTC
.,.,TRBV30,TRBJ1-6,CAWSFWQGDSPLHF,TGTGCCTGGAGCTTTTGGCAGGGAGACTCACCCCTCCACTTT
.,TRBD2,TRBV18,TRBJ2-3,CASSPPLTSGSADTQYF,TGTGCCAGCTCACCACCTTTGACTAGCGGGAGCGCAGATACGCAGTATTTT
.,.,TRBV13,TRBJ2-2,CASRKDTGELFF,TGTGCCAGCAGAAAAGACACCGGGGAGCTGTTTTTT
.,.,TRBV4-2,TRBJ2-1,CASSQGVGDYNEQFF,TGTGCCAGCAGCCAAGGAGTTGGAGACTACAATGAGCAGTTCTTC
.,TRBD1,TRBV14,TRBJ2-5,CASSQVTGRPVTQYF,TGTGCCAGCAGCCAGGTGACAGGGCGCCCAGTGACCCAGTACTTC
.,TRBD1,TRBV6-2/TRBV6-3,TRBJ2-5,CASSFPDRETQYF,TGTGCCAGCAGTTTCCCGGACAGGGAGACCCAGTACTTC
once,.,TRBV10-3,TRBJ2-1,CAISAVKSSYNEQFF,TGTGCCATCAGTGCGGTCAAAAGCTCCTACAATGAGCAGTTCTTC
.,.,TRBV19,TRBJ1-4,CASSFRAGVNEKLFF,TGTGCCAGTAGTTTCCGGGCAGGGGTGAATGAAAAACTGTTTTTT
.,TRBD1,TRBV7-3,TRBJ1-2,CASSSGGNYGYTF,TGTGCCAGCAGCTCAGGGGGAAACTATGGCTACACCTTC
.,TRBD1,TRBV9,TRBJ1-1,CASSALQGAGAEAFF,TGTGCCAGCAGCGCGCTACAGGGGGCGGGCGCTGAAGCTTTCTTT
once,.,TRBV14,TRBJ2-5,CASSEKLFQTQYF,TGTGCCAGCAGCGAAAAGCTGTTCCAGACCCAGTACTTC
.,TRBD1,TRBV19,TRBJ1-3,CATGQGATGNTIYF,TGTGCCACCGGACAGGGGGCAACTGGAAACACCATATATTTT
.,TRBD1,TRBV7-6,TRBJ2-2,CASSFGTVNTGELFF,TGTGCCAGCAGCTTCGGGACAGTAAACACCGGGGAGCTGTTTTTT
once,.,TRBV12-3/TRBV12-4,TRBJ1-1,CASSFSLNTEAFF,TGTGCCAGCAGTTTCAGTTTGAACACTGAAGCTTTCTTT
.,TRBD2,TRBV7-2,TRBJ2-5,CASSVTSGETQYF,TGTGCCAGCAGCGTTACTAGCGGGGAGACCCAGTACTTC
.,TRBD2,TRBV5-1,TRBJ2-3,CASSFSGTSGRSTQYF,TGCGCCAGCAGCTTTTCTGGGACTAGCGGGAGAAGTACGCAGTATTTT
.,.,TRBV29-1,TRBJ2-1,CSVETESGVPYNEQFF,TGCAGCGTTGAAACCGAATCGGGAGTACCCTACAATGAGCAGTTCTTC
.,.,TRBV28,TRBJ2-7,CASSRSGYEQYF,TGTGCCAGCAGTCGGAGTGGATACGAGCAGTACTTC